The clone carrying this T cell receptor (beta chain) was recorded a few times. The target antigen is unknown. Treatment specified: roughly 10-day PBMC culture with coronavirus spike peptide pools or control peptides (ViraFEST assay). One should note that the unexposed donor's CD4+ T cells were collected before the COVID-19 pandemic (2011-2018). The entry originates in a study of vaccination and CD4 T cells after COVID-19. Sequenced with the Oncomine TCR Beta short-read assay was DNA taken from cultured CD4+ T cells. Cultures of CD4+ T cells served as the source for extracting genomic DNA. TCRdb processed the PCR reads anew with MiXCR; each CDR3 protein has one entry. The table records approximately 9,000 distinct CDR3 sequences, 34% of them present only once. The TCR comes from a human donor in good health. The sequencing input was CD4+ T cells from blood, cultured in vitro.

The CDR3 sequence: CSAAILGATTDTQYF. In nucleotides, the CDR3 is TGCAGTGCCGCCATCCTGGGGGCGACGACAGATACGCAGTATTTT. This chain connects TRBV20-1 to TRBJ2-3; possibly TRBD1 for D (6 bases). The CDR3 runs 15 residues. Trimming removed 6 bases from V and 3 bases from J, with 19 bases in between. Germline CDR1 DFQATT, CDR2 SNEGSKA (reference sequence).